This T cell receptor (beta chain) originates from a study of T cells in Graves' hyperthyroidism and ophthalmopathy. Study background: Blood from the periphery was taken at initial diagnosis, before any treatment.

In this sample, this clonotype turned up many times. Its antigen is not identified. RNA transcripts served as the template for amplifying TCR beta CDR3 regions. TCR CDR3 underwent first-round RT-PCR with the HTBI primer set. TCRdb reprocessed the multiplex PCR reads via MiXCR and lists one record per CDR3 protein. The sample lists hundreds of thousands of distinct CDR3 sequences; 14% were seen once. Stable disease denoted Graves' hyperthyroidism without ophthalmopathy progression within 18 months. Newly diagnosed hyperthyroidism, duration under 2 months, in patients aged 18 to 65. Study results and limitations: Most expanded thyroid clonotypes above 0.001 also appeared in blood.

Germline values: CDR1 LNHNV, CDR2 YYDKDF (reference sequence). V shed 3 bases, J shed 3 bases, and the junction held 8 bases outside the gene matches. The CDR3 runs 16 residues. The receptor was derived from a woman between 40 and 55 years old with Graves' hyperthyroidism. Sequencing input: blood. The V and J genes are TRBV15 and TRBJ2-7; 10 nucleotides match TRBD1. CDR3 nucleotides: TGTGCCACCAGCAGGACGGGACAGGGGAAACACTACGAGCAGTACTTC. Amino acids: CATSRTGQGKHYEQYF.